This entry features one T cell receptor beta chain sequence. The data belong to a study of blood T cell repertoires in COVID-19. Study-level information: Some COVID-19 samples were acute and others convalescent; all came from the United States, Italy and Spain.

The protocol was immunoSEQ multiplex PCR, while the TCRdb copy is restricted to in-frame clones and leaves out a portion. The table shows about 49,000 clones, with around 85% occurring only once. V lost 2 bases and J 3 bases, leaving 11 bases between the germline ends. Germline CDR1 reads LGHDT; CDR2 reads YNNKEL (reference sequence). CDR3 length: 15 amino acids. The J gene is TRBJ2-1, the V gene TRBV3-1 (or the pseudogene TRBV3-2); D is unclear. Sequencing input: peripheral blood. The TCR comes from a human donor in a cohort sampled during active COVID-19. CDR3 nucleotides: TGTGCCAGCAGCCAACGGTCAGCGAACTACAATGAGCAGTTCTTC. Amino acids: CASSQRSANYNEQFF.